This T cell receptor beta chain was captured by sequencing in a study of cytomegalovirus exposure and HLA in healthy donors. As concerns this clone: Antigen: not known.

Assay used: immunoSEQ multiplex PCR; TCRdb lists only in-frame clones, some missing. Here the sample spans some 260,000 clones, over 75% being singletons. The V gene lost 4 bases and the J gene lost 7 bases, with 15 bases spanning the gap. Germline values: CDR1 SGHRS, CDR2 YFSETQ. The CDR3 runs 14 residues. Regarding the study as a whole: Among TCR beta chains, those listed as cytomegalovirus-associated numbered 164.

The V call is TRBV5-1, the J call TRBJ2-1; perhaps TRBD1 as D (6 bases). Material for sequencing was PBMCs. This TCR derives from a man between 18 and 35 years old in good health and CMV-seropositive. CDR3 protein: CASSTLQGPNEQFF. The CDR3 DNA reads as TGCGCCAGCAGCACTTTACAGGGTCCAAATGAGCAGTTCTTC.